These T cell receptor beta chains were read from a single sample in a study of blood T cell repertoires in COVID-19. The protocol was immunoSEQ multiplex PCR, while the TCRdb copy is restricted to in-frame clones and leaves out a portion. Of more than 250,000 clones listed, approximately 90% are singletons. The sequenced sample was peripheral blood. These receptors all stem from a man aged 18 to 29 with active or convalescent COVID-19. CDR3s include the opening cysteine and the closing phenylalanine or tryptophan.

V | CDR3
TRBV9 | CASSGTIFSGANVLTF
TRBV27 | CASRTLDNGYTF
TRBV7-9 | CASSGRGRGTGELFF
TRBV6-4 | CASSENPGQPQHF
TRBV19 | CASTPAGAYEQYF
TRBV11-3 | CASSSTWTGMHEQFF
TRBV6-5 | CASSLDRGRSGYTF
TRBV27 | CASTAGGTYNEQFF
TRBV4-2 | CASSQVIGGEGGDEQFF
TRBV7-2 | CASSARDSDNEKLFF
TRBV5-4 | CASRASDIRTDTQYF
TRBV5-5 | CASSFGNRGEKLFF
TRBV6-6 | CASSPQGAVGQPQHF
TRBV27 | CASTKLFDSENTGELFF
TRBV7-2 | CASSSRDFTDTQYF
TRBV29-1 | CSVGEVDYGYTF
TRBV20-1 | CSASTGSEKLFF
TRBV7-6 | CASSQSRQSQLRETQYF
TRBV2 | CASARERSNYGYTF
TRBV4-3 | CASSQEEGNIQYF